This T cell receptor (beta chain) is drawn from a study of T cell repertoires in ileal Crohn's disease. Overall study context: Median disease duration was about 8.2 years; 35% smoked at surgery. Biopsies of the neoterminal ileum at postoperative colonoscopy form M6 samples. Overall study findings and caveats: Active smokers at surgery had more clonal expansions than non-smokers. Every patient over 26.8% clonality showed endoscopic recurrence.

This clone showed up just a few times. Its antigen remains unidentified. Libraries were prepared by immunoSEQ multiplex PCR; TCRdb keeps only in-frame clonotypes and omits some of them. Here the sample spans approximately 2,500 clones, roughly three quarters being singletons. The time point denotes: neoterminal ileum biopsy at postoperative endoscopy, about 6 months after surgery. The ends lost 3 bases at V and 5 bases at J; junction bases unmatched: 6. CDR3 size: 16 residues. Germline V gene data show CDR1 as SGDLS and CDR2 as YYNGEE. Sequenced sample: ileal tissue. The chain uses TRBV9 and TRBJ1-6; 9 bases are shared with TRBD1. The sequence derives from an adult with Crohn's disease. CDR3: CASSASGTGNNSPLHF. Here the CDR3 DNA reads TGTGCCAGCAGCGCCTCCGGGACAGGGAATAATTCACCCCTCCACTTT.